Sequencing of this T cell receptor (beta chain) was carried out in a study of OX40 agonist ivuxolimab in advanced cancers. In the study overall: Partial responses occurred in Three dose-escalation patients, one with hepatocellular carcinoma and two with cutaneous melanoma. Study-wide results and caveats: In general, CD8+ T cells held more expanded clones than CD4+ did, on average. Partial responders dosed at 0.1-3.0 mg/kg displayed clonal expansion ranking among the lowest.

Remarks on this clone: Its matching antigen is unknown.

Assay: immunoSEQ multiplex PCR; the TCRdb copy retains only in-frame clones and omits some. The top ten clones hold 5.5% to 7.5% of a sample with 50,000 or so clones, around 90% of them seen once. The CDR3 contains 17 residues. The V segment lost 2 bases and the J segment 6 bases; nucleotides outside the gene matches: 12. Germline CDR1 and CDR2: MDHEN and SYDVKM. The chain couples TRBV28 to TRBJ2-1; 8 nucleotides line up with TRBD2. The clonotype comes from an adult with an advanced solid tumor such as melanoma, head and neck, liver or kidney cancer. Material: CD4+ or CD8+ T cells sorted from blood, obtained in a trial of the OX40 agonist ivuxolimab. CDR3 nucleotide sequence: TGTGCCAGCAGTTTAGGTGGTAGCGGGGTCCAGGGCAATGAGCAGTTCTTC. This translates into CASSLGGSGVQGNEQFF.